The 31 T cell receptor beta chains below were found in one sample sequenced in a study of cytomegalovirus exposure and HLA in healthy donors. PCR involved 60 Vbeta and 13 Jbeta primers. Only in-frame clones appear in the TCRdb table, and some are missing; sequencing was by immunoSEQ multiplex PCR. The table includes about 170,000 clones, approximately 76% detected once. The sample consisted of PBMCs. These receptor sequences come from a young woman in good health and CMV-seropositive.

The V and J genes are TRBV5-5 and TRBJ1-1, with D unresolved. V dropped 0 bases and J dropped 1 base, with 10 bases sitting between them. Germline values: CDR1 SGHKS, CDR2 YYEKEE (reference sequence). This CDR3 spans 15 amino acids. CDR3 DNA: TGTGCCAGCAGCTTGGGTTGGGGAGGGAACACTGAAGCTTTCTTT. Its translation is CASSLGWGGNTEAFF.

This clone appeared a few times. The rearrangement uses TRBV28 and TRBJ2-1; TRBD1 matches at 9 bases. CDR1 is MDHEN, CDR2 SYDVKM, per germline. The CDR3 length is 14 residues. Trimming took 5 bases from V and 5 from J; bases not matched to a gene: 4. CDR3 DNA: TGTGCCAGCAGTGTCCGGGACAGGGACAATGAGCAGTTCTTC. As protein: CASSVRDRDNEQFF.

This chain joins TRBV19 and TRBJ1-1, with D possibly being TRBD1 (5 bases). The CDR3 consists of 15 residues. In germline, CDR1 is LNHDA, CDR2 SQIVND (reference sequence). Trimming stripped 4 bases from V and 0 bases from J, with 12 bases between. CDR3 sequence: CASSRAGLMNTEAFF. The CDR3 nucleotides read TGTGCCAGTAGTAGGGCAGGGCTCATGAACACTGAAGCTTTCTTT.

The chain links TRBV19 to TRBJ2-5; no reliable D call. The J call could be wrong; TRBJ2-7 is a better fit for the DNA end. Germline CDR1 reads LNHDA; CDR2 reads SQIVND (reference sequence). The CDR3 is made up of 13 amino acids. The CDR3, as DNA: TGTGCCAGTAGTAACCGATCTCTCTACGAGCAGTACTTC. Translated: CASSNRSLYEQYF.

CDR3 DNA: TGTGCCAGCAGTACGATACAGGGGAATCAGCCCCAGCATTTT. This codes for CASSTIQGNQPQHF. The J gene is TRBJ1-5, the V gene TRBV6-5; 7 positions match TRBD1. Trimming removed 5 bases from V and 4 bases from J; junction bases left unmatched: 5. Germline CDR1 and CDR2: MNHEY and SVGAGI. The CDR3 is made up of 14 amino acids.

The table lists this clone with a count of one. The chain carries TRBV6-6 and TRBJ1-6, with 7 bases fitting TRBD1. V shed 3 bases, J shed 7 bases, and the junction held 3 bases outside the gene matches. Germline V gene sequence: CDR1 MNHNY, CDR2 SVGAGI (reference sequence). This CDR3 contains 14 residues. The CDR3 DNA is TGTGCCAGCAGTTATCAGACAGGGAATTCACCCCTCCACTTT. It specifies CASSYQTGNSPLHF.

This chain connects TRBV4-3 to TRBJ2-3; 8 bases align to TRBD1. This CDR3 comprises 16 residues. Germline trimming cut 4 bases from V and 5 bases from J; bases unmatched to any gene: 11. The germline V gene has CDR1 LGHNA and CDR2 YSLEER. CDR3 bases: TGCGCCAGCAGCCCATCGCCCCAGGGGGCGTTAGATACGCAGTATTTT. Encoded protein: CASSPSPQGALDTQYF.

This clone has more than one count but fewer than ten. The CDR3 DNA reads as TGTGCCAGCAGCCTGGGCGGGACAGGGGTTAGATATTCACCCCTCCACTTT. This sequence encodes CASSLGGTGVRYSPLHF. V gene TRBV7-8 combines with J gene TRBJ1-6; 10 positions agree with TRBD1. V lost 5 bases, J lost 8 bases, and 12 bases stayed unmatched. CDR1 and CDR2 from the germline V gene are SGHVS and FQNEAQ. CDR3 length: 17 amino acids.

The chain's CDR3 is CASSLPILAGGPVETQYF. For the CDR3, the DNA is TGTGCCAGCAGCTTACCAATACTAGCGGGGGGGCCTGTGGAGACCCAGTACTTC. The chain recombines TRBV5-4 with TRBJ2-5; 13 nucleotides line up with TRBD2. The V gene end was trimmed by 2 bases and the J gene end by 5 bases; junction bases not matched to a gene: 12. The germline V gene encodes CDR1 SGHNT and CDR2 YYREEE (reference sequence). This CDR3 is built from 18 residues. The entire variable domain, with the rest obtained from reference TRBV5-4 and TRBJ2-5, is as follows: ETGVTQSPTHLIKTRGQQVTLRCSSQSGHNTVSWYQQALGQGPQFIFQYYREEENGRGNFPPRFSGLQFPNYSSELNVNALELDDSALYLCASSLPILAGGPVETQYFGPGTRLLVL.

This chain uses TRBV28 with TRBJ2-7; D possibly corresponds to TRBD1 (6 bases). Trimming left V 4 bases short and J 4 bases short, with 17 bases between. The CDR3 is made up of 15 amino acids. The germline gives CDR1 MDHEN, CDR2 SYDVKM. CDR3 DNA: TGTGCCAGCAGTTCGAGAAGGGACATTGCTTACGAGCAGTACTTC. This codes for CASSSRRDIAYEQYF.

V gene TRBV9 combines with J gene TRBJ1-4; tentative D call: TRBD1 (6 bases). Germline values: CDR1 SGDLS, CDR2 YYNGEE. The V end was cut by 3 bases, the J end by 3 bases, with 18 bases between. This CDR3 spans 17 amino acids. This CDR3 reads CASSAQGHLPPNEKLFF. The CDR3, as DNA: TGTGCCAGCAGCGCCCAGGGACACCTTCCCCCTAATGAAAAACTGTTTTTT. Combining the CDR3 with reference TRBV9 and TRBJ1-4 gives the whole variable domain DSGVTQTPKHLITATGQRVTLRCSPRSGDLSVYWYQQSLDQGLQFLIQYYNGEERAKGNILERFSAQQFPDLHSELNLSSLELGDSALYFCASSAQGHLPPNEKLFFGSGTQLSVL.

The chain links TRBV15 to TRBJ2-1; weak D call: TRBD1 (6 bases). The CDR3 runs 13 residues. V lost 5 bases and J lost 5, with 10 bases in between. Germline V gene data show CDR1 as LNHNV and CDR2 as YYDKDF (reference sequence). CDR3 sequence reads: CATSSTGNNEQFF. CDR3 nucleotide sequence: TGTGCCACCAGCTCCACAGGGAACAATGAGCAGTTCTTC.

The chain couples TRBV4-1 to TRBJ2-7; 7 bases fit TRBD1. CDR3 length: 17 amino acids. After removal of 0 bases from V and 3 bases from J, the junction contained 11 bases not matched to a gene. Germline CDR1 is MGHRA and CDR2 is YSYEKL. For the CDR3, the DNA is TGCGCCAGCAGCCAAGACCACACAGGGGAAGGAGGCTACGAGCAGTACTTC. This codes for CASSQDHTGEGGYEQYF.

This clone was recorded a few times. CDR3 coding DNA: TGTGCCTGGAGGGAACAGGGGAATCAGCCCCAGCATTTT. It translates to CAWREQGNQPQHF. This chain connects TRBV30 to TRBJ1-5; 7 nucleotides match TRBD1. Germline CDR1 reads GTSNPN; CDR2 reads SVGIG (reference sequence). J gave up 4 bases and V 3 bases, and 3 bases lay outside the gene matches. The CDR3 runs to 13 residues.

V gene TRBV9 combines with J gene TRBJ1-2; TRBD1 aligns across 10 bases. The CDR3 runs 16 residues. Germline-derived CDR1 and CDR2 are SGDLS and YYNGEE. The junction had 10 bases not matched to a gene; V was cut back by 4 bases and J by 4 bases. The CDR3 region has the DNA TGTGCCAGCAGCACCTTTTCCGGGACAGGGGCCTATGGCTACACCTTC. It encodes CASSTFSGTGAYGYTF.

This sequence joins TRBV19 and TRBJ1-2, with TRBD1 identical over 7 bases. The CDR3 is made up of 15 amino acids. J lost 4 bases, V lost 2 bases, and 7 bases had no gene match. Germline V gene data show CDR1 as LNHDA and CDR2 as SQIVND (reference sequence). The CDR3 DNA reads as TGTGCCAGTAGTATAACAGGGGTGATGGGCTATGGCTACACCTTC. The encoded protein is CASSITGVMGYGYTF. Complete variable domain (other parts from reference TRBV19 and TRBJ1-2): DGGITQSPKYLFRKEGQNVTLSCEQNLNHDAMYWYRQDPGQGLRLIYYSQIVNDFQKGDIAEGYSVSREKKESFPLTVTSAQKNPTAFYLCASSITGVMGYGYTFGSGTRLTVV.

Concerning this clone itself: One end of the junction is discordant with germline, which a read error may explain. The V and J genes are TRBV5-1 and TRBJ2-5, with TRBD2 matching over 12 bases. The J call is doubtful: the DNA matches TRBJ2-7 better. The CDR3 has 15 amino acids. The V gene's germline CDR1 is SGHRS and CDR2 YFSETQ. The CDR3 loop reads CASRLGLAGLYEQYF. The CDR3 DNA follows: TGCGCCAGCAGATTGGGACTAGCGGGCCTCTACGAGCAGTACTTC.

The DNA of the CDR3 is TGTGCCAGCAGCGGAACTAGCCCGCCCTACAATGAGCAGTTCTTC. Residues: CASSGTSPPYNEQFF. This chain connects TRBV9 to TRBJ2-1, with a possible D match to TRBD2 (6 bases). The CDR3 spans 15 residues. V shed 3 bases and J shed 2 bases, with 12 bases lying between them. In germline, CDR1 is SGDLS, CDR2 YYNGEE.

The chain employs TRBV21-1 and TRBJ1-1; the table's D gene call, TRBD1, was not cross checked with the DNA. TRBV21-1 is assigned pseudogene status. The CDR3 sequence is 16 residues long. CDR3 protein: CASAYERGLGNTEAFF. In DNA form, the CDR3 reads TGTGCCAGCGCCTATGAAAGGGGGCTCGGGAACACTGAAGCTTTCTTT.

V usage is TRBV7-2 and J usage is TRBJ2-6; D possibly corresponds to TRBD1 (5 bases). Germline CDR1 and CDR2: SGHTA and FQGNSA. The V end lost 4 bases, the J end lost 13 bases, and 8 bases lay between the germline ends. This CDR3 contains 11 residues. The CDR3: CASSSRTVLTF. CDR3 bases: TGTGCCAGCAGCTCTCGGACAGTCCTGACTTTC.

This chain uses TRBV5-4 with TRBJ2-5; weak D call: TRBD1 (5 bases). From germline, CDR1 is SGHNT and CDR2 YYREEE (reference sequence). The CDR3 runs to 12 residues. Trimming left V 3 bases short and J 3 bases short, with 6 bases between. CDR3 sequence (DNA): TGTGCCAGCAGCTCGACAGAAGAGACCCAGTACTTC. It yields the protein CASSSTEETQYF.

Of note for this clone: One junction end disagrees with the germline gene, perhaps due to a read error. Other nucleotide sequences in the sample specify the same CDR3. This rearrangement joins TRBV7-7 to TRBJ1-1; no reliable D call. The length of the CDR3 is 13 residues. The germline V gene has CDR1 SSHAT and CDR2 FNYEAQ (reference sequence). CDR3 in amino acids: CASSLEAGSEAFF. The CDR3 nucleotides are TGTGCTAGCAGCTTAGAGGCGGGATCAGAAGCTTTCTTT.

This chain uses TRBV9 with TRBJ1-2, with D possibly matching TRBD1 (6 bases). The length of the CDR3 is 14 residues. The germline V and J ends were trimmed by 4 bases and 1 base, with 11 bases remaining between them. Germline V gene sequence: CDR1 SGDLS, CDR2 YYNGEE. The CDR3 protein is CASSSGGGNYGYTF. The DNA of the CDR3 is TGTGCCAGCAGCTCGGGAGGGGGTAACTATGGCTACACCTTC.

The CDR3 sequence is CASSISGARQGWNTEAFF. CDR3 sequence (DNA): TGTGCCAGTAGTATTTCAGGGGCTAGACAGGGCTGGAACACTGAAGCTTTCTTT. V usage is TRBV19 and J usage is TRBJ1-1; 7 bases match TRBD1. The CDR3 is 18 amino acids. Germline V gene data show CDR1 as LNHDA and CDR2 as SQIVND (reference sequence). V lost 3 bases to trimming and J lost 1 base; unmatched junction nucleotides: 14.

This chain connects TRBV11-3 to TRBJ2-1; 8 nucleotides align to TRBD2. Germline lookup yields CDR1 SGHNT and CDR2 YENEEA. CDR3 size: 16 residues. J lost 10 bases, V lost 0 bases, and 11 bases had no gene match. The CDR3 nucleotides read TGTGCCAGCAGCTTAGATCACGCTAGCGGGCGACGCGAGCAGTTCTTC. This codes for CASSLDHASGRREQFF. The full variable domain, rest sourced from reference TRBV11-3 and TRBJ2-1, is EAGVVQSPRYKIIEKKQPVAFWCNPISGHNTLYWYLQNLGQGPELLIRYENEEAVDDSQLPKDRFSAERLKGVDSTLKIQPAELGDSAVYLCASSLDHASGRREQFFGPGTRLTVL.

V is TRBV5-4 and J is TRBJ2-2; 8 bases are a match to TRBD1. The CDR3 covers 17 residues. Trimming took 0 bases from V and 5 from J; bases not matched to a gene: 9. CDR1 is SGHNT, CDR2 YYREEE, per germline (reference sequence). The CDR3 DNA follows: TGTGCCAGCAGCTTGGAGCTGCAGGGGGCTGGAACCGGGGAGCTGTTTTTT. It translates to CASSLELQGAGTGELFF.

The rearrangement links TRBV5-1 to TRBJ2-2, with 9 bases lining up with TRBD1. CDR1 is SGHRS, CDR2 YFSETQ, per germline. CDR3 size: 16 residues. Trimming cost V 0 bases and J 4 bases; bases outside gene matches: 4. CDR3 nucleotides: TGCGCCAGCAGCTTGGGTAGGACAGGGGCCACCGGGGAGCTGTTTTTT. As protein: CASSLGRTGATGELFF. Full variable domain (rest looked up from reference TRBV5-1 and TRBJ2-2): KAGVTQTPRYLIKTRGQQVTLSCSPISGHRSVSWYQQTPGQGLQFLFEYFSETQRNKGNFPGRFSGRQFSNSRSEMNVSTLELGDSALYLCASSLGRTGATGELFFGEGSRLTVL.

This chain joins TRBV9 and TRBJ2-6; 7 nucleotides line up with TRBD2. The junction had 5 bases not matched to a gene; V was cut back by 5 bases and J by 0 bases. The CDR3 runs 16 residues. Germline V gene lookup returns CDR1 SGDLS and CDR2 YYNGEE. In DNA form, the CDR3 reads TGTGCCAGCAGGGGAGGGCGGCACTCTGGGGCCAACGTCCTGACTTTC. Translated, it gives CASRGGRHSGANVLTF.

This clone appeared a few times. The CDR3 DNA sequence: TGTGCCTGGAGTGTGGGAGACAGGGTGGACGAAGCTTTCTTT. Protein: CAWSVGDRVDEAFF. The V and J genes are TRBV30 and TRBJ1-1, with 7 bases lining up with TRBD1. Germline CDR1 is GTSNPN and CDR2 is SVGIG (reference sequence). Germline trimming cut 0 bases from V and 8 bases from J; bases unmatched to any gene: 9. The CDR3 is made up of 14 amino acids.

CDR3 amino acids: CASSNRVNTEAFF. DNA of the CDR3: TGTGCCAGCAGCAACAGGGTAAACACTGAAGCTTTCTTT. This chain connects TRBV7-2 to TRBJ1-1; possibly TRBD1 for D (6 bases). Germline V gives CDR1 SGHTA, CDR2 FQGNSA. CDR3 length equals 13 residues. The V and J ends lost 5 bases and 2 bases respectively, with 9 bases between them.

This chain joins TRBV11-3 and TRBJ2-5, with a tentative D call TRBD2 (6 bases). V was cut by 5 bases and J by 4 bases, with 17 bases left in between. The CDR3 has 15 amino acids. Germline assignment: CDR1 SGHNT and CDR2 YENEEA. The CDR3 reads CASSRVPGTLETQYF. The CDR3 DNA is TGTGCCAGCAGCCGTGTTCCCGGGACTCTAGAGACCCAGTACTTC.